This TCR beta chain comes out of a study of T cell responses to AZD1222 COVID-19 vaccine (dated by TCRdb to the early 2020s). As for the study more broadly: AZD1222 recipients with second doses at about 4 weeks or about 12 weeks were pooled, because spike-specific TCR depth and breadth did not differ between schedules. TCR sequencing covered some 240 trial participants: 200 to 210 given two doses of AZD1222 and 26 given two doses of MenACWY control vaccine. Enrollment into the trials was organized by age into subgroups of 18-55, 56-69 and 70-plus years, and those subgroups contained about 150, 27 and 61 TCR-sequenced participants, respectively. Paper-wide results and their limitations: The whole spike protein was spanned by vaccine-associated CD4 TCRs, and dominant responses were seen in regions 160-218 and 743-854. Spike-specific TCR breadth and depth rose significantly after two AZD1222 doses compared with day 0 and with MenACWY recipients. Conclusions about previously exposed vaccinees were limited because only 6 or 7 AZD1222 recipients were SARS-CoV-2 seropositive at baseline. No day 14 peak-response samples were available, so repertoires were characterized only after the peak T cell response. In the small 56-69-year group, the increase in depth fell short of significance, most likely because of low power. Reportedly, close to half of the unique spike-specific TCRs recognized epitopes lying outside the regions that are mutated in the B.1.351 and B.1.1.7 variants. Most participants were white British and females outnumbered males, and the authors suggested that clonal diversity may have been underestimated.

CDR1 SGDLS and CDR2 YYNGEE are derived from the germline V gene. The junction shows trimming of 0 bases on V and 0 bases on J, plus 9 bases between the germline ends. The CDR3 contains 15 residues, cysteine and phenylalanine counted. Just CDR3 DNA is preserved here, 45 bases in frame from base 1. With respect to this clone: Its target antigen remains unknown. Base qualities are missing; no much larger clone stands one base away.

The CDR3 regions of human TCRbeta chains were subjected to immunosequencing. The study's processing was this. Repertoire TCRs were checked for matches against a reference library of SARS-CoV-2-specific TCRs that had been generated using the MIRA antigen-specificity platform. Breadth was defined as the fraction of unique TCRs that were SARS-CoV-2-associated, and depth was defined as the fraction of total T cells that were SARS-CoV-2-associated. Using the MIRA data, every spike-specific TCR was mapped to the spike region that the TCR reacted to and assigned to either a CD4 or a CD8 class. Log10-transformed breadth and depth values were compared by one-way ANOVA with Sidak's multiple comparisons tests. Drawn from immuneACCESS, this table holds only the in-frame rearrangements with V and J called that TCRdb kept. Clones are partly lost; checked studies trace under half to an unresolved V gene and leave the rest unexplained. Clone size and the V and J calls come from that table; the DNA yielded D and trimming. The sample records 80,000 to 100,000 clones, about 86% of which are singletons. The ten largest clones take up roughly 6.3% of the sample.

The intended sense of this specimen's time point label: baseline before first vaccination. Vaccinee samples were obtained from the UK trials COV001 and COV002, which included a single-blind randomized controlled phase 2/3 trial of AZD1222 (ChAdOx1 nCoV-19) in healthy adults. For TCRbeta chain sequencing, PBMC samples from trial participants were taken at day 0 and at day 28 after the second dose. The sample here was peripheral blood, taken on day 0 of AZD1222 vaccination. This receptor was obtained from an adult in good health. Recombination connected TRBV9 to TRBJ2-5, with TRBD2 tentatively as D gene (6 bases match). The CDR3 reads as follows: CASSVAGGDQETQYF. The DNA sequence follows: TGTGCCAGCAGCGTAGCTGGCGGGGACCAAGAGACCCAGTACTTC.